This TCR beta chain was captured by sequencing in a study of identical twins. Whole-study findings and limits: The same donors were not followed; conclusions instead depended on cross-sectional statistical analysis.

Turning to this clonotype: What it binds is not known.

From the 5' RACE reads, TCRdb called clonotypes with MiXCR, one entry per CDR3 protein. Here the sample spans under 1 million distinct CDR3 sequences, around 12% being singletons. Trimming left V 3 bases short and J 1 base short, with 16 bases between. Germline V gene lookup returns CDR1 ENHRY and CDR2 SYGVKD. The CDR3 is 16 amino acids. This sample also belongs to another study, concerning yellow fever vaccine responses in identical twins.

This receptor was obtained from a woman aged 18-30 years in good health. The chain joins TRBV10-3 to TRBJ2-7, with D unresolved. The material sequenced was PBMCs. For the CDR3, the DNA is TGTGCCATCAGTGACCAAAACCTACGCCAATCCTACGAGCAGTACTTC. Its protein is CAISDQNLRQSYEQYF.